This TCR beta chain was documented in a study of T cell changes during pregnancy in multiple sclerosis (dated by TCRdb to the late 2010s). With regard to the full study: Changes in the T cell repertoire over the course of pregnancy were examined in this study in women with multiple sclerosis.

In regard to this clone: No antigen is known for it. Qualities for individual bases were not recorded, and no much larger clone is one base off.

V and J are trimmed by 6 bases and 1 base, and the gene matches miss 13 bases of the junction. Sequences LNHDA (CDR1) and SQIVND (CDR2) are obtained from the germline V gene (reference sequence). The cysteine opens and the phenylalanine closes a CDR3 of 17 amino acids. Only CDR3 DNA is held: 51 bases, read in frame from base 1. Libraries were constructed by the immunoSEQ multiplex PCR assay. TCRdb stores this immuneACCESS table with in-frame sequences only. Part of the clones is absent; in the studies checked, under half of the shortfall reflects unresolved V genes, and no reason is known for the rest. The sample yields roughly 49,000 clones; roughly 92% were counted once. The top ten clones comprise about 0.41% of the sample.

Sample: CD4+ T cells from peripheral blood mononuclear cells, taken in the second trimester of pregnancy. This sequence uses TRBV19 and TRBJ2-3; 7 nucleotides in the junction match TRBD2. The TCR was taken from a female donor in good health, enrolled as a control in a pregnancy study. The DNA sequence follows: TGTGCCAGTAGACGATCCCCCTCTAGCGGCGGCACAGATACGCAGTATTTT. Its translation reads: CASRRSPSSGGTDTQYF.